The clone carrying this T cell receptor beta chain came up many times. Its antigen remains unidentified. The germline gives CDR1 LNHDA, CDR2 SQIVND (reference sequence). J lost 7 bases, V lost 7 bases, and 9 bases had no gene match. This CDR3 contains 16 residues. The data belong to a study of breast tumors, draining lymph nodes, adjacent tissues. Findings of the study overall: Tumor TCR diversity was below lymph nodes but above nontumor tissue.

TCRdb fed the multiplex PCR reads into MiXCR, producing one record per CDR3 protein. The table lists more than 80,000 distinct CDR3 sequences, about 31% of them singletons. Samples came from axillary lymph nodes draining the breast cancer. The origin of this receptor is a female donor with breast cancer. Some clones in this sample may be carry-over from other donors' samples. Source material: axillary lymph node tissue. The chain joins TRBV19 to TRBJ2-1; 14 bases map to TRBD2. CDR3 DNA: TGTGCCAGTACCCCGACTAGCGGGGGGGTTTGGAATGAGCAGTTCTTC. Translated, it gives CASTPTSGGVWNEQFF.